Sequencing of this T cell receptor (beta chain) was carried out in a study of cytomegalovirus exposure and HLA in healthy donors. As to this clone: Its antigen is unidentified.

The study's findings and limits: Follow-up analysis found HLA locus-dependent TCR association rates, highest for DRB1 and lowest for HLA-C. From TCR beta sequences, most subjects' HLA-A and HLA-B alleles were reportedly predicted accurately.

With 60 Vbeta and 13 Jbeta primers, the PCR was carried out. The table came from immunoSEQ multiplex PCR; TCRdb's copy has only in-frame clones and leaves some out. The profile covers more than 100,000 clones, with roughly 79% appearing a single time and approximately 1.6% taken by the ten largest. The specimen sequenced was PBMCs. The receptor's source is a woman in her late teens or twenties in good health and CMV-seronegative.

The CDR3 spells CASSIGGQPVDGYTF. The CDR3 nucleotides read TGTGCCAGTAGTATAGGGGGACAACCAGTGGATGGCTACACCTTC. This chain joins TRBV19 and TRBJ1-2; tentative D call: TRBD1 (6 bases). This CDR3 is built from 15 residues. V lost 1 base to trimming and J lost 6 bases, with 15 bases between them. Germline V gene sequence: CDR1 LNHDA, CDR2 SQIVND (reference sequence).